Each of the 16 T cell receptor beta chains below was sequenced from the same sample in a study of TET2 disruption in CD19-targeted CAR T cells. No antigen has been identified for these receptors. Produced via immunoSEQ multiplex PCR; TCRdb's table is partial and in-frame only. The sample holds under 30,000 clones. Treatment in this sample: autologous CTL019 cells: CD19 CAR with 4-1BB and CD3 zeta domains. This specimen consisted of CD8- CAR+ T cells sorted from cultured blood T cells, obtained for CD19 CAR T cell therapy. The subset here: CD8-negative CAR-positive T cells from the infusion product. The receptors come from a man between 65 and 85 years old with chronic lymphocytic leukemia.

CDR3 region: CAISAGDRAEAFF. The CDR3 DNA, read in part, is TGTGCCATCAGCGCAGGGGACCGGGCTGAA. The J gene is TRBJ1-1, the V gene TRBV10-3; TRBD1 might be the D (6 bases). The missing CDR3 end, 3 residues past where the read stops, is filled in from the germline J gene. Germline values: CDR1 ENHRY, CDR2 SYGVKD. The CDR3 runs 13 residues. Trimming removed 6 bases at V and 6 bases at J, with 14 bases between.

As regards this clone: The read ends 3 residues before the CDR3 terminus; that terminus is restored from the germline J gene. This chain joins TRBV19 and TRBJ1-1, with TRBD1 matching 7 bases. This CDR3 is 17 amino acids long. The germline V gene has CDR1 LNHDA and CDR2 SQIVND (reference sequence). V lost 5 bases to trimming and J lost 0 bases; unmatched junction nucleotides: 12. CDR3 bases read: TGTGCCAGTAGTTCCATTAACAGGGGTTCAATGAACACTGAA. Translating it yields CASSSINRGSMNTE. The full CDR3 sequence reads CASSSINRGSMNTEAFF.

About this clone: The observed sequence ends 3 residues before the CDR3 terminus, with the missing tail filled in from the germline J gene. J is TRBJ1-4 and V is TRBV7-6; 8 positions agree with TRBD1. This CDR3 region has 16 residues. V dropped 1 base and J dropped 8; count of bases not matched to a gene: 9. Germline V gives CDR1 SGHVS, CDR2 FNYEAQ. The DNA read from the CDR3 is TGTGCCAGCAGCTTAGGAGGAGGGACAGGAGGGGAAAAA. As protein: CASSLGGGTGGEK. In full, the CDR3 reads CASSLGGGTGGEKLFF.

About this clone: The read ends 3 residues shy of where the CDR3 ends; the end is completed using the germline J gene. The rearrangement joins TRBV20-1 to TRBJ2-7, with 7 nucleotides matching TRBD1. V lost 1 base, J lost 2 bases, and 2 bases stayed unmatched. Germline-derived CDR1 and CDR2 are DFQATT and SNEGSKA (reference sequence). This CDR3 comprises 13 residues. CDR3 sequence: CSARAGQTYEQYF. The CDR3 DNA, read in part, is TGCAGTGCTAGAGCGGGACAGACCTACGAG.

The CDR3 bases that were read are TGTGCCAGCGATAACTCGGTCAGCAATCAGCCC. This encodes CASDNSVSNQP. The whole CDR3 region reads CASDNSVSNQPQHF. V is TRBV19 and J is TRBJ1-5; D not certain. Read sequence stops 3 residues before the CDR3 end, and the germline J gene provides the missing end. Germline CDR1 LNHDA, CDR2 SQIVND (reference sequence). The CDR3 is made up of 14 amino acids. Trimming took off 9 bases at V and 1 base at J, with 13 bases between the two ends.

About this clone: The CDR3 end lies 3 residues beyond the end of the read and is filled in from the germline J gene. The chain uses TRBV28 and TRBJ2-7, with 11 bases matching TRBD1. Germline V CDR1 and CDR2: MDHEN, SYDVKM. V dropped 4 bases and J dropped 2; count of bases not matched to a gene: 1. The CDR3 totals 14 residues. The sequenced part of the CDR3 DNA is TGTGCCAGCAGTTGGGGACAGGGGGCCTACGAG. It translates to CASSWGQGAYE. The complete CDR3 reads CASSWGQGAYEQYF.

As concerns this clone: The read finishes 3 residues shy of the CDR3 end, and the germline J gene is used to complete it. The V gene is TRBV18, the J gene TRBJ1-1, with 7 bases aligning to TRBD1. The CDR3 spans 17 residues. Germline V gene data show CDR1 as KGHSH and CDR2 as LQKENI. V lost 6 bases and J lost 3; bases outside the gene matches: 16. The CDR3 bases that were read are TGTGCCAGCTCTCTATCCACTTCGACAGGGACCTACACTGAA. Its protein is CASSLSTSTGTYTE. The CDR3 as a whole reads CASSLSTSTGTYTEAFF.

Turning to this clone: The read stops 3 residues short of the end of the CDR3; the missing end is completed from the germline J gene. The V gene is TRBV30, the J gene TRBJ2-7; 12 nucleotides agree with TRBD2. The CDR3 sequence is 16 residues long. CDR1 is GTSNPN and CDR2 is SVGIG in the germline V gene (reference sequence). After removal of 4 bases from V and 1 base from J, the junction contained 8 bases not matched to a gene. Incomplete CDR3 DNA: TGTGCCTGGACGCCGGCAGGGACTAGCGGGTCCTACGAG. This translates into CAWTPAGTSGSYE. The whole CDR3 protein reads CAWTPAGTSGSYEQYF. The full variable domain, its missing parts supplied by reference TRBV30 and TRBJ2-7, is SQTIHQWPATLVQPVGSPLSLECTVEGTSNPNLYWYRQAAGRGLQLLFYSVGIGQISSEVPQNLSASRPQDRQFILSSKKLLLSDSGFYLCAWTPAGTSGSYEQYFGPGTRLTVT.

Comment on this clone: The read is 3 residues too short to cover the CDR3 end, so that end is filled in from the germline J gene. The V gene is TRBV7-3, the J gene TRBJ2-2; tentative D call: TRBD1 (5 bases). The CDR3 sequence is 17 residues long. V was pared by 5 bases and J by 4 bases, with 20 bases between. Germline V gives CDR1 SGHTA, CDR2 FQGTGA. The part of the CDR3 DNA that was read is TGTGCCAGCAGCCCCTCTCCCGGACAAACAATCACCGGGGAG. It codes for CASSPSPGQTITGE. The whole CDR3 sequence reads CASSPSPGQTITGELFF.

On this clone: Sequence at one end of the junction differs from germline and may be a read error. The read falls 3 residues short of the CDR3 end, and the missing part is taken from the germline J gene. The V and J genes are TRBV7-2 and TRBJ1-2; no clear D. The CDR3 length is 13 residues. Germline V gene sequence: CDR1 SGHTA, CDR2 FQGNSA. The sequenced part of the CDR3 DNA is TGTGCCAGCAGCTTAGGATCAAGCTATGGT. It translates to CASSLGSSYG. The full CDR3 protein reads CASSLGSSYGYTF. The full variable domain, rest sourced from reference TRBV7-2 and TRBJ1-2, is GAGVSQSPSNKVTEKGKDVELRCDPISGHTALYWYRQSLGQGLEFLIYFQGNSAPDKSGLPSDRFSAERTGGSVSTLTIQRTQQEDSAVYLCASSLGSSYGYTFGSGTRLTVV.

As for this clone: The read stops 3 residues short of the end of the CDR3; the missing end is completed from the germline J gene. V gene TRBV19 combines with J gene TRBJ1-2, with a possible D match to TRBD1 (5 bases). The CDR3 length is 16 residues. CDR1 is LNHDA, CDR2 SQIVND, per germline (reference sequence). The CDR3 bases that were read are TGTGCCAGCCACCCCGGAGACAGCGCGTTCACAGATACC. Encoded protein: CASHPGDSAFTDT. The full CDR3 protein is CASHPGDSAFTDTYTF.

Note on this clone: The observed sequence ends 3 residues before the CDR3 terminus, with the missing tail filled in from the germline J gene. V and J are TRBV7-9 and TRBJ2-3; 8 bases fit TRBD1. The CDR3 sequence is 15 residues long. V gave up 4 bases and J gave up 3 bases; unmatched junction bases: 6. CDR1 is SEHNR and CDR2 is FQNEAQ in the germline V gene (reference sequence). The CDR3 loop reads CASSSRTGRTDTQYF. The CDR3 bases that were read are TGTGCCAGCAGCTCCCGGACAGGGAGAACAGATACG.

Turning to this clone: Read sequence stops 3 residues before the CDR3 end, and the germline J gene provides the missing end. The gene calls are TRBV12-3 or TRBV12-4 and TRBJ2-7, with a weak D call TRBD1 (6 bases). The CDR3 consists of 13 residues. V was cut by 5 bases and J by 5 bases, with 13 bases left in between. Incomplete CDR3 DNA: TGTGCCAGCAGTAACCAGGGGCCCAACGAG. Protein: CASSNQGPNE. The entire CDR3 sequence reads CASSNQGPNEQYF.

Notes on this clone: The CDR3 goes on 3 residues after the read ends, and that part is filled in from the germline J gene. The V call is TRBV2, the J call TRBJ2-4, with a weak D call TRBD1 (6 bases). Germline assignment: CDR1 SNHLY and CDR2 FYNNEI. CDR3 length: 15 residues. Here the CDR3 reads CASSEADTGNYGQYF. The DNA read from the CDR3 is TGTGCCAGCAGTGAAGCGGACACAGGGAACTATGGT. The whole variable domain, filled in from reference TRBV2 and TRBJ2-4, reads EPEVTQTPSHQVTQMGQEVILRCVPISNHLYFYWYRQILGQKVEFLVSFYNNEISEKSEIFDDQFSVERPDGSNFTLKIRSTKLEDSAMYFCASSEADTGNYGQYFGAGTRLSVL.

Points on this clone: The read ends 3 residues before the CDR3 terminus; that terminus is restored from the germline J gene. V gene TRBV27 combines with J gene TRBJ2-7; TRBD1 aligns across 10 bases. The CDR3 runs 17 residues. With 10 bases clipped from V and 3 bases from J, the junction kept 18 bases outside the gene matches. The germline gives CDR1 MNHEY, CDR2 SMNVEV (reference sequence). The part of the CDR3 DNA that was read is TGTGCCAACCCCGTCGGGGGACAGGGGTGCCGCAACTACGAG. Translating it yields CANPVGGQGCRNYE. In full, the CDR3 is CANPVGGQGCRNYEQYF.

Remarks on this clone: From the germline J gene comes the end of the CDR3, since the read stops 3 residues before it. The chain couples TRBV15 to TRBJ2-2; 8 bases agree with TRBD2. Germline assignment: CDR1 LNHNV and CDR2 YYDKDF (reference sequence). The CDR3 contains 16 residues. Germline trimming cut 2 bases from V and 5 bases from J; bases unmatched to any gene: 7. The part of the CDR3 DNA that was read is TGTGCCACCAGCAGAAAAAGAGCGGGGGCAACCGGGGAG. This gives the protein CATSRKRAGATGE. The CDR3 in its entirety is CATSRKRAGATGELFF. Using reference TRBV15 and TRBJ2-2 for the parts outside the CDR3, the full variable domain is DAMVIQNPRYQVTQFGKPVTLSCSQTLNHNVMYWYQQKSSQAPKLLFHYYDKDFNNEADTPDNFQSRRPNTSFCFLDIRSPGLGDTAMYLCATSRKRAGATGELFFGEGSRLTVL.